Shown below are 15 T cell receptor beta chains from a single sample sequenced in a study of blood T cell repertoires in COVID-19. Clones were sequenced by immunoSEQ multiplex PCR, and TCRdb holds only the in-frame ones, with some missing. Among roughly 350,000 clones, around 90% were seen once, and the ten largest hold roughly 3.4%. Sequenced: peripheral blood. The receptors here all came from a woman younger than 30 who had recovered from COVID-19.

The CDR3 region has the DNA TGTGCCACCAGTGATGGGACAGCCCCCGGGGAGACCCAGTACTTC. Its translation is CATSDGTAPGETQYF. V is TRBV24-1 and J is TRBJ2-5; 7 nucleotides agree with TRBD1. J lost 5 bases, V lost 3 bases, and 8 bases had no gene match. Germline CDR1 KGHDR, CDR2 SFDVKD. This CDR3 contains 15 residues.

The rearrangement uses TRBV9 and TRBJ2-5; D might be TRBD2 (7 bases). The CDR3 has 15 residues. In germline, CDR1 is SGDLS, CDR2 YYNGEE. Trimming took off 2 bases at V and 7 bases at J, with 18 bases between the two ends. The CDR3 loop reads CASSVREGDMGTQYF. The DNA of the CDR3 is TGTGCCAGCAGCGTGAGGGAGGGGGACATGGGGACCCAGTACTTC.

This chain uses TRBV30 with TRBJ1-4, with 7 nucleotides matching TRBD1. The ends lost 3 bases at V and 8 bases at J; junction bases unmatched: 12. The CDR3 contains 15 residues. CDR1 and CDR2 (germline): GTSNPN, SVGIG (reference sequence). For the CDR3, the DNA is TGTGCCTGGAGCGTACCGACAGGGAGTTCCGAAAAACTGTTTTTT. Its translation is CAWSVPTGSSEKLFF.

This clone occurred a few times. The gene calls are TRBV6-4 and TRBJ2-1; TRBD2 agrees at 8 bases. Trimming cost V 4 bases and J 9 bases; bases outside gene matches: 11. The CDR3 contains 15 residues. Germline CDR1 reads MRHNA; CDR2 reads SNTAGT. CDR3 loop: CASSVGAGDGSEQFF. In DNA, the CDR3 is TGTGCCAGCAGTGTTGGAGCGGGGGACGGCAGTGAGCAGTTCTTC.

The rearrangement uses TRBV20-1 and TRBJ1-2; TRBD1 agrees at 7 bases. Trimming took 5 bases from V and 10 from J; bases not matched to a gene: 4. The CDR3 length is 10 residues. Germline V gene data show CDR1 as DFQATT and CDR2 as SNEGSKA (reference sequence). Here the CDR3 reads CSASTGDYTF. The CDR3 DNA sequence: TGCAGTGCTTCTACAGGGGACTACACCTTC.

The gene calls are TRBV7-6 and TRBJ2-1, with D tentatively TRBD2 (5 bases). Germline assignment: CDR1 SGHVS and CDR2 FNYEAQ. Trimming left V 5 bases short and J 1 base short, with 9 bases between. The CDR3 is 14 amino acids. The CDR3 is CASSPPGSYNEQFF. CDR3 nucleotides: TGTGCCAGCAGCCCCCCGGGGTCCTACAATGAGCAGTTCTTC.

This sequence joins TRBV7-9 and TRBJ1-1; 7 nucleotides align to TRBD1. This CDR3 has 12 residues. The trim removed 1 base at V and 11 bases at J, leaving 4 bases unmatched. The V gene's germline CDR1 is SEHNR and CDR2 FQNEAQ (reference sequence). DNA for the CDR3: TGTGCCAGCAGCTTAGAAACGGGACAGGCTTTCTTT. As protein: CASSLETGQAFF.

V is TRBV7-9 and J is TRBJ1-1; D unresolved. V shed 1 base and J shed 1 base, with 10 bases lying between them. This CDR3 contains 15 residues. Germline V gene data show CDR1 as SEHNR and CDR2 as FQNEAQ (reference sequence). In nucleotides, the CDR3 is TGTGCCAGCAGCTTAGTGGTAGGGAGGAACACTGAAGCTTTCTTT. Protein product: CASSLVVGRNTEAFF.

The rearrangement links TRBV5-5 to TRBJ1-6, with D perhaps matching TRBD1 (5 bases). This CDR3 has 15 amino acids. Germline V gene lookup returns CDR1 SGHKS and CDR2 YYEKEE (reference sequence). V dropped 1 base and J dropped 7 bases, with 12 bases sitting between them. CDR3 sequence reads: CASSLLRRGNSPLHF. CDR3 DNA: TGTGCCAGCAGCTTGTTACGGCGGGGGAATTCACCCCTCCACTTT.

There are a few counts of this clone. The chain recombines TRBV3-1 (or the pseudogene TRBV3-2) with TRBJ2-1; unclear D gene. Between the trimmed V and J ends, which lost 1 base and 6 bases, there was a span of 10 bases. Germline-derived CDR1 and CDR2 are LGHDT and YNNKEL (reference sequence). The CDR3 spans 14 residues. The CDR3 bases are TGTGCCAGCAGCCAAGTCGCGGCTGCCAATGAGCAGTTCTTC. Encoded protein: CASSQVAAANEQFF.

J is TRBJ1-2 and V is TRBV15; 9 bases fit TRBD1. The CDR3 contains 15 residues. Trimming removed 3 bases from V and 6 bases from J; junction bases left unmatched: 8. CDR1 and CDR2 from the germline V gene are LNHNV and YYDKDF (reference sequence). CDR3 in DNA: TGTGCCACCAGCAGGCAGGGACAGGGCGGGCATGGCTACACCTTC. It is translated as CATSRQGQGGHGYTF.

Points on this clone: Mismatch with germline at one junction end may stem from a read error. V usage is TRBV5-5 and J usage is TRBJ2-5; D is perhaps TRBD1 (6 bases). Germline-derived CDR1 and CDR2 are SGHKS and YYEKEE (reference sequence). This CDR3 comprises 8 residues. Here the CDR3 reads CASPEGDF. CDR3 in DNA: TGTGCCAGCCCCGAGGGGGACTTC.

This clone appeared a single time. This sequence joins TRBV5-4 and TRBJ2-3; 7 nucleotides align to TRBD1. Looked up from germline, CDR1 is SGHNT and CDR2 is YYREEE (reference sequence). The CDR3 is 15 amino acids. V lost 6 bases to trimming and J lost 4 bases; unmatched junction nucleotides: 11. The CDR3 DNA follows: TGTGCCAGCACCCCCGGTGCAGGGGGAGCAGATACGCAGTATTTT. Protein sequence: CASTPGAGGADTQYF.

The rearrangement links TRBV27 to TRBJ1-6; a possible D gene is TRBD1 (6 bases). The CDR3 consists of 14 residues. Trimming took 3 bases from V and 9 from J, leaving 12 bases between them. From germline, CDR1 is MNHEY and CDR2 SMNVEV (reference sequence). The CDR3 here is CASSFVQGPSPLHF. The CDR3 region has the DNA TGTGCCAGCAGTTTTGTACAGGGTCCTTCACCCCTCCACTTT.

The V call is TRBV7-8, the J call TRBJ2-7, with 7 bases fitting TRBD1. Germline V gives CDR1 SGHVS, CDR2 FQNEAQ. J gave up 5 bases and V 5 bases, and 9 bases lay outside the gene matches. The CDR3 has 14 amino acids. CDR3 in amino acids: CASSLSTGYHEQYV. In DNA, the CDR3 is TGTGCCAGCAGCCTTTCGACAGGGTACCACGAGCAGTACGTC.